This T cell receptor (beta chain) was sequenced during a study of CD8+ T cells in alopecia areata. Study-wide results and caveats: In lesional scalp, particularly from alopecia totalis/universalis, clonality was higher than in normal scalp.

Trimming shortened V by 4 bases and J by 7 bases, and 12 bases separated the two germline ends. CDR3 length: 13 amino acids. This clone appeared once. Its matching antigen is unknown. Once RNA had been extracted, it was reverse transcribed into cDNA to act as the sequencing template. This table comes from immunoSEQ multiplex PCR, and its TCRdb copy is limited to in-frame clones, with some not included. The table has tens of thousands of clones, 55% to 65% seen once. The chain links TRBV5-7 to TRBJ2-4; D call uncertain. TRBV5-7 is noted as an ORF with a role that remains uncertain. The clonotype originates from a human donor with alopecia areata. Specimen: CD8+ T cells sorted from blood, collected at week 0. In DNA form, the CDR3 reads TGTGCCAGCAGCAATCAGGAGTGGAACATTCAGTACTTC. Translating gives CASSNQEWNIQYF.